This is a list of T cell receptor beta chains from one sample in a study of neurological immune-mediated disorders. TCRdb re-called the 5' RACE reads with MiXCR, one entry per CDR3 protein. Of 65,000 to 90,000 distinct CDR3 sequences listed, 2.5% to 4% are singletons. Material for sequencing was PBMCs. All receptors come from a woman in her 50s with multiple sclerosis. CDR3s include the opening cysteine and the closing phenylalanine or tryptophan. Fields, in order: V gene, clone size, J gene, D gene, CDR3 DNA, CDR3 protein. D genes are given only for firm matches. Rows may omit the clone size; those that give it use once, few, many or a size class.

V gene: TRBV5-1
clone size: many
J gene: TRBJ2-7
D gene: .
CDR3 DNA: TGCGCCAGCAGCTCGGACGGTTTAGAGGAGCAGTACTTC
CDR3 protein: CASSSDGLEEQYF

V gene: TRBV5-1
clone size: many
J gene: TRBJ2-3
D gene: .
CDR3 DNA: TGCGCCAGCAGCTTGGTGCGGGACAGTGGAGGGGGCACAGATACGCAGTATTTT
CDR3 protein: CASSLVRDSGGGTDTQYF

V gene: TRBV3-1
clone size: many
J gene: TRBJ2-3
D gene: TRBD2
CDR3 DNA: TGTGCCAGCAGCCAAGATCCGGGGGGGACTGGAGATACGCAGTATTTT
CDR3 protein: CASSQDPGGTGDTQYF

V gene: TRBV5-1
clone size: many
J gene: TRBJ1-2
D gene: .
CDR3 DNA: TGCGCCAGCGCTGTAAAGGGCGGCAGACCCTATGGCTACACCTTC
CDR3 protein: CASAVKGGRPYGYTF

V gene: TRBV3-1
clone size: many
J gene: TRBJ1-2
D gene: .
CDR3 DNA: TGTGCCAGCAGCCAAGATCTTCAGCGGGGCTACACCTTC
CDR3 protein: CASSQDLQRGYTF

V gene: TRBV4-1
clone size: many
J gene: TRBJ1-1
D gene: .
CDR3 DNA: TGCGCCAGCAGCCAGCGCCGAACCGAGGGGACTGAAGCTTTCTTT
CDR3 protein: CASSQRRTEGTEAFF

V gene: TRBV9
clone size: many
J gene: TRBJ2-7
D gene: .
CDR3 DNA: TGTGCCAGCAGCGTAGCGCCCTCGGGCCTTCCCTACGAGCAGTACTTC
CDR3 protein: CASSVAPSGLPYEQYF

V gene: TRBV27
clone size: many
J gene: TRBJ1-5
D gene: .
CDR3 DNA: TGTGCCAGCAGTTTTTCTGGTCAGCCCCAGCATTTT
CDR3 protein: CASSFSGQPQHF

V gene: TRBV3-1
clone size: many
J gene: TRBJ2-7
D gene: TRBD1
CDR3 DNA: TGTGCCAGCAGCCAGACAGGGGGTGACTACGAGCAGTACTTC
CDR3 protein: CASSQTGGDYEQYF

V gene: TRBV5-1
clone size: many
J gene: TRBJ2-5
D gene: .
CDR3 DNA: TGCGCCAGCAGCTTCCAAGAGACCCAGTACTTC
CDR3 protein: CASSFQETQYF

V gene: TRBV12-3/TRBV12-4
clone size: many
J gene: TRBJ1-1
D gene: .
CDR3 DNA: TGTGCCAGCAGCTCGGACTCGTTGGGCATCACTGAAGCTTTCTTT
CDR3 protein: CASSSDSLGITEAFF

V gene: TRBV5-1
clone size: .
J gene: TRBJ2-1
D gene: .
CDR3 DNA: TGCGCCAGCTCGGGGGCCTCCTCCTACAATGAGCAGTTCTTC
CDR3 protein: CASSGASSYNEQFF

V gene: TRBV5-1
clone size: many
J gene: TRBJ2-1
D gene: TRBD2
CDR3 DNA: TGCGCCAGCAGCTTGGGACTAGCGGGAGTAAATGAGCAGTTCTTC
CDR3 protein: CASSLGLAGVNEQFF

V gene: TRBV18
clone size: many
J gene: TRBJ1-2
D gene: .
CDR3 DNA: TGTGCCAGCTCACCGTCGGGCGGACAGTCCTATGGCTACACCTTC
CDR3 protein: CASSPSGGQSYGYTF

V gene: TRBV29-1
clone size: many
J gene: TRBJ1-2
D gene: TRBD1
CDR3 DNA: TGCAGCGTGTCTACAGGGGGCGCAGGCTACACCTTC
CDR3 protein: CSVSTGGAGYTF